Sequencing of this T cell receptor (beta chain) was carried out in a study of PD-L1 blockade in urothelial cancer (dated by TCRdb to 2016 to 2017). Some background on the complete study: All patients started therapy around 2014 and received atezolizumab 1,200 mg intravenously every 3 weeks. About 90% of the roughly 29 patients were males with bladder-origin urothelial cancer, and about 60% of the 29 reported a prior smoking history. An ECOG performance status of 0 or 1 was recorded for the patients, and 0 to 3 prior chemotherapy regimens had been received by the patients. Blood samples were analyzed at two time points: 3 weeks after treatment start (second dose) and 6 weeks after treatment start. Blood samples gave median yields of about 150,000 T cells and more than 80,000 unique TCRs, along with a median clonality of around 0.08. An exploratory multi-omic analysis was conducted of the somatic, immune and clinical correlates of response to PD-L1 blockade with atezolizumab in urothelial cancer. Pretreatment tumor samples, along with matched peripheral blood collected serially before and after atezolizumab treatment, underwent TCR sequencing. Durable clinical benefit was defined as a progression-free survival longer than 6 months, and TCR features were additionally tested against progression-free survival and overall survival. In the same patients who had TCR sequencing, pretreatment tumors also underwent whole exome sequencing and RNA sequencing. Roughly nine patients achieved durable clinical benefit and roughly 20 did not. Twenty-nine patients had pretreatment blood TCR-seq, roughly 25 had at least one posttreatment blood collection, and roughly 25 had tumor TCR-seq. The paper as a whole reports these results and caveats: Because the sample size was small (n = 29) and many of the analyses were exploratory, the results are meant to be hypothesis-generating. Improved progression-free and overall survival was found to be associated with pretreatment peripheral blood TCR clonality below the median. Patients with durable benefit showed greater expansion of tumor-associated TCR clones in peripheral blood 3 weeks after starting treatment (n ≈ 23, p = 0.022).

The sample's time point, from its label and the paper: pretreatment peripheral blood. A cohort of some 29 patients with locally advanced or metastatic urothelial carcinoma, treated at Memorial Sloan Kettering on a trial protocol, was included. Peripheral blood mononuclear cells were collected pretreatment and during treatment, with between 1 and 8 total time points obtained per patient. The Qiagen DNeasy Blood extraction kit was used to purify genomic DNA from total PBMCs and from tumor samples. Collected pretreatment and during treatment, PBMCs were isolated and stored as previously described. This clone was counted only a few times. What antigen it recognizes has not been identified. It has no much larger one-base neighbor in the sample; base qualities were not kept. The junction carries 13 bases between V and J, which are trimmed by 7 bases and 4 bases respectively. CDR1 is given as LNHDA and CDR2 as SQIVND, both from the germline V gene (reference sequence). The CDR3 runs 13 residues from the cysteine to the phenylalanine. Only the CDR3 DNA stays, 39 bases, in frame from base 1.

Each PCR received spiked-in synthetic TCR analog templates so that absolute template abundance could be estimated from read counts. The immunoSEQ assay used bias-controlled V and J gene primers to amplify TCRbeta CDR3 regions from genomic DNA. Rearranged TCRbeta segments were sequenced at approximately 20X coverage. Under the source paper's analysis protocol: Sequencing errors were corrected by clustering, and CDR3s were annotated against IMGT so that V, D and J genes could be assigned. Only productive TCRbeta rearrangements were used in downstream analyses, excluding out-of-frame or stop-codon sequences. Clonality was calculated as one minus the Shannon entropy normalized by the log of the number of unique productive sequences. Fisher's exact test with Benjamini-Hochberg correction, using a cutoff of adjusted p below 0.01, was how clones that differed between time points or between blood and tumor were identified. TCRdb re-hosts the immuneACCESS table, in-frame sequences only. Its copies lack some clones; in the studies checked, an unresolved V gene accounts for under half of them, and the cause for the rest is not known. V and J calls and clone size come straight from that table; D and trimming were deduced from the DNA. This sample is represented by more than 45,000 clones; approximately 78% of them were singletons. 1.5% to 2% of the sample is held by the ten biggest clonotypes.

Source: PBMCs, taken around atezolizumab (anti-PD-L1) treatment. The chain was built from TRBV19 and TRBJ1-2; the D gene is not confidently resolved. The clonotype originates from a man aged 50 to 60 with urothelial cancer. CDR3 reads: CASKFSAGYGYTF. The nucleotide sequence is TGTGCCAGTAAATTTAGCGCTGGCTATGGCTACACCTTC.